The 30 T cell receptor beta chains below come from one sample, sequenced in a study of T cell repertoires in cytomegalovirus infection. Antigen specificity for these receptors is unknown. TCRdb processed the reads anew with MiXCR; each CDR3 protein has one entry. The table records about 110,000 distinct CDR3 sequences, roughly a tenth of them present only once. The material sequenced was PBMCs, sequenced either directly or after in vitro stimulation (not recorded which). The receptors stem from a human donor in good health (CMV status not recorded). Some clones in this sample may be carry-over from other donors' samples.

Many counts were recorded for this clonotype. The chain carries TRBV28 and TRBJ1-5; unclear D gene. The V end was cut by 5 bases, the J end by 1 base, with 3 bases between. The V gene's germline CDR1 is MDHEN and CDR2 SYDVKM. This CDR3 has 12 residues. This CDR3 reads CASSVSNQPQHF. The CDR3 DNA sequence: TGTGCCAGCAGTGTAAGCAATCAGCCCCAGCATTTT.

This clonotype has ten or more counts. The chain links TRBV28 to TRBJ2-2; 12 bases match TRBD2. The germline V gene has CDR1 MDHEN and CDR2 SYDVKM. The ends lost 5 bases at V and 1 base at J; junction bases unmatched: 8. The CDR3 spans 18 residues. CDR3 residues: CASSPPALAGGNTGELFF. The DNA for the CDR3 is TGTGCCAGCAGTCCACCCGCACTAGCGGGAGGGAACACCGGGGAGCTGTTTTTT. Combining the CDR3 with reference TRBV28 and TRBJ2-2 gives the whole variable domain DVKVTQSSRYLVKRTGEKVFLECVQDMDHENMFWYRQDPGLGLRLIYFSYDVKMKEKGDIPEGYSVSREKKERFSLILESASTNQTSMYLCASSPPALAGGNTGELFFGEGSRLTVL.

This clonotype was counted many times. The CDR3 coding sequence is TGTGCCAGCAGTACTGACCCCAGGGACTTCTATGGCTACACCTTC. Encoded protein: CASSTDPRDFYGYTF. This chain joins TRBV28 and TRBJ1-2, with D possibly matching TRBD1 (5 bases). Trimming removed 5 bases at V and 4 bases at J, with 17 bases between. In germline, CDR1 is MDHEN, CDR2 SYDVKM. There are 15 residues in the CDR3.

The sample holds many counts of this clonotype. The gene calls are TRBV4-1 and TRBJ1-4; 7 positions match TRBD1. The V and J ends lost 2 bases and 8 bases, in that order; junction bases with no gene match: 8. CDR3 length: 15 residues. CDR1 is MGHRA, CDR2 YSYEKL, per germline. The CDR3 loop reads CASSQPDREGEKLFF. Here the CDR3 DNA reads TGCGCCAGCAGCCAACCCGACAGGGAAGGCGAAAAACTGTTTTTT.

The genes are TRBV6-6 and TRBJ2-7, with TRBD1 matching 9 bases. CDR1 and CDR2 from the germline V gene are MNHNY and SVGAGI (reference sequence). J lost 2 bases, V lost 6 bases, and 8 bases had no gene match. The length of the CDR3 is 15 residues. The CDR3 DNA reads TGTGCCAGCAGCATGGACAGGGGAAATACCTACGAGCAGTACGTC. This encodes CASSMDRGNTYEQYV.

This clonotype was observed many times. This rearrangement joins TRBV6-5 to TRBJ1-5, with D unresolved. The CDR3 has 13 amino acids. Germline V gives CDR1 MNHEY, CDR2 SVGAGI. Trimming took 6 bases from V and 5 from J, leaving 11 bases between them. CDR3 residues: CASSAGADQPQHF. CDR3 DNA: TGTGCCAGCAGCGCCGGAGCGGATCAGCCCCAGCATTTT.

This clonotype was seen a handful of times. This chain connects TRBV5-6 to TRBJ2-5; TRBD2 might be the D (6 bases). V was cut by 2 bases and J by 3 bases, with 8 bases left in between. The CDR3 sequence is 13 residues long. CDR1 is SGHDT and CDR2 is YYEEEE in the germline V gene. Here the CDR3 DNA reads TGTGCCAGCAGCTTCCGGGGGAAAGAGACCCAGTACTTC. This gives the protein CASSFRGKETQYF.

In this sample, this clonotype turned up many times. This chain links TRBV7-2 with TRBJ1-1, with D hard to call. The CDR3 is 14 amino acids. V lost 1 base, J lost 3 bases, and 9 bases lay in between. Germline-derived CDR1 and CDR2 are SGHTA and FQGNSA. In DNA, the CDR3 is TGTGCCAGCAGCTTAGAACGGGAACACACTGAAGCTTTCTTT. Amino acid sequence: CASSLEREHTEAFF.

This clonotype was counted a few times. CDR3 sequence (DNA): TGTGCCAGCAGCCCCCCCCAGGGACTAGGCTCCTACAATGAGCAGTTCTTC. Amino acid sequence: CASSPPQGLGSYNEQFF. The chain is built from TRBV6-1 and TRBJ2-1, with 8 nucleotides matching TRBD2. V dropped 6 bases and J dropped 0; count of bases not matched to a gene: 10. CDR1 and CDR2 from the germline V gene are MNHNS and SASEGT. The length of the CDR3 is 17 residues.

The chain has TRBV12-3 or TRBV12-4 and TRBJ1-1; unclear D gene. CDR3 length: 16 residues. Trimming pared 2 bases from V and 3 bases from J, leaving 16 bases between. CDR3: CASSLSRGGRDTEAFF. DNA of the CDR3: TGTGCCAGCAGTTTATCCCGGGGAGGTAGGGACACTGAAGCTTTCTTT.

This clonotype was seen more than once but under ten times. This sequence joins TRBV7-9 and TRBJ2-1, with 11 positions matching TRBD2. The CDR3 extends over 15 amino acids. Per germline, CDR1 SEHNR and CDR2 FQNEAQ (reference sequence). After removal of 5 bases from V and 6 bases from J, the junction contained 6 bases not matched to a gene. The CDR3 is CASSLLAGAPNEQFF. The CDR3 region has the DNA TGTGCCAGCAGCCTACTAGCGGGAGCCCCCAATGAGCAGTTCTTC.

The chain combines TRBV6-2 or TRBV6-3 with TRBJ1-3, with TRBD1 as a possible D gene (5 bases). V shed 2 bases and J shed 2 bases, with 10 bases lying between them. The CDR3 has 15 residues. Germline V CDR1 and CDR2: MNHEY, SVGEGT. The CDR3 is CASSYGAEPGNTIYF. CDR3 bases: TGTGCCAGCAGTTACGGGGCAGAACCTGGAAACACCATATATTTT.

There are a few counts of this clonotype. This rearrangement joins TRBV30 to TRBJ1-1; tentatively, D is TRBD1 (6 bases). The length of the CDR3 is 15 residues. The germline V gene has CDR1 GTSNPN and CDR2 SVGIG (reference sequence). The germline V and J ends were trimmed by 1 base and 3 bases, with 15 bases remaining between them. The CDR3 DNA reads TGTGCCTGGAGTGGGGGGGACAATTATGACACTGAAGCTTTCTTT. This translates into CAWSGGDNYDTEAFF. Using reference TRBV30 and TRBJ1-1 for the parts outside the CDR3, the full variable domain is SQTIHQWPATLVQPVGSPLSLECTVEGTSNPNLYWYRQAAGRGLQLLFYSVGIGQISSEVPQNLSASRPQDRQFILSSKKLLLSDSGFYLCAWSGGDNYDTEAFFGQGTRLTVV.

This clonotype was seen ten or more times. DNA for the CDR3: TGTGCCAGCAGTAAGGGACAGGGGAACTATGGCTACACCTTC. It encodes CASSKGQGNYGYTF. V gene TRBV6-1 combines with J gene TRBJ1-2; 10 bases line up with TRBD1. The CDR3 is 14 amino acids. The trim removed 5 bases at V and 2 bases at J, leaving 2 bases unmatched. From germline, CDR1 is MNHNS and CDR2 SASEGT.

This clonotype was counted ten times or more. The V gene is TRBV20-1, the J gene TRBJ2-5; 12 nucleotides line up with TRBD2. Germline assignment: CDR1 DFQATT and CDR2 SNEGSKA (reference sequence). Losses at the gene ends were 6 bases for V and 1 base for J; bases not matched to a gene: 18. The length of the CDR3 is 19 residues. The CDR3 loop is CSAHPVRLAGAWSQETQYF. CDR3 sequence (DNA): TGCAGTGCCCACCCCGTAAGACTAGCGGGAGCTTGGAGCCAAGAGACCCAGTACTTC.

There are many counts of this clonotype. The rearrangement joins TRBV5-4 to TRBJ1-2; no reliable D call. The V end was cut by 0 bases, the J end by 0 bases, with 9 bases between. Germline values: CDR1 SGHNT, CDR2 YYREEE (reference sequence). CDR3 length equals 15 residues. Here the CDR3 DNA reads TGTGCCAGCAGCTTGGAGGCCGCAGCTAACTATGGCTACACCTTC. Amino acids: CASSLEAAANYGYTF.

The chain combines TRBV15 with TRBJ2-7; 10 bases are shared with TRBD1. The CDR3 has 16 residues. Germline V gene lookup returns CDR1 LNHNV and CDR2 YYDKDF (reference sequence). The junction had 11 bases not matched to a gene; V was cut back by 3 bases and J by 6 bases. As DNA, the CDR3 is TGTGCCACCAGCAGTGATCTCCGGGACAGGGGTCTCGAGCAGTACTTC. The encoded protein is CATSSDLRDRGLEQYF. Full variable domain (missing parts from reference TRBV15 and TRBJ2-7): DAMVIQNPRYQVTQFGKPVTLSCSQTLNHNVMYWYQQKSSQAPKLLFHYYDKDFNNEADTPDNFQSRRPNTSFCFLDIRSPGLGDTAMYLCATSSDLRDRGLEQYFGPGTRLTVT.

The chain has TRBV7-3 and TRBJ1-4, with D perhaps matching TRBD1 (5 bases). Germline V gives CDR1 SGHTA, CDR2 FQGTGA. V dropped 4 bases and J dropped 1 base, with 7 bases sitting between them. CDR3 length: 14 residues. CDR3: CASSSGLTNEKLFF. CDR3 nucleotides: TGTGCCAGCAGCTCAGGGTTAACTAATGAAAAACTGTTTTTT.

This clonotype has a count of ten or more. V is TRBV7-2 and J is TRBJ2-1; the D is unclear. The germline CDR1 and CDR2 sequences are SGHTA and FQGNSA. Trimming removed 5 bases from V and 7 bases from J, with 21 bases in between. This CDR3 has 16 amino acids. As DNA, the CDR3 is TGTGCCAGCAGCCCGCGGTTAGGAGATTACAAAAATGAGCAGTTCTTC. It encodes CASSPRLGDYKNEQFF.

The sample holds many counts of this clonotype. V gene TRBV7-2 combines with J gene TRBJ1-1, with D possibly matching TRBD1 (5 bases). Germline lookup yields CDR1 SGHTA and CDR2 FQGNSA. This CDR3 has 14 residues. V dropped 8 bases and J dropped 0 bases, with 13 bases sitting between them. CDR3 nucleotide sequence: TGTGCCAGCGGGGCAGGGAGCATGAACACTGAAGCTTTCTTT. This codes for CASGAGSMNTEAFF.

This clonotype has more than one count but fewer than ten. This rearrangement joins TRBV4-1 to TRBJ2-1; D is tentatively TRBD1 or TRBD2 (5 bases each). Trimming removed 4 bases at V and 7 bases at J, with 23 bases between. The length of the CDR3 is 17 residues. Germline V CDR1 and CDR2: MGHRA, YSYEKL. CDR3 DNA: TGCGCCAGCAGCCGACTCATTCAGGGCGGACTTAAGAATGAGCAGTTCTTC. This codes for CASSRLIQGGLKNEQFF.

The chain carries TRBV7-8 and TRBJ2-7; D remains ambiguous. Germline V lookup: CDR1 SGHVS, CDR2 FQNEAQ. V shed 5 bases and J shed 5 bases, with 16 bases lying between them. The CDR3 has 14 amino acids. The CDR3 is CASSPRMRNDEQYF. The CDR3 bases are TGTGCCAGCAGCCCCCGAATGCGCAACGACGAGCAGTACTTC.

A few counts support this clonotype. This rearrangement joins TRBV18 to TRBJ1-1; D is ambiguous. The germline gives CDR1 KGHSH, CDR2 LQKENI. The CDR3 extends over 18 amino acids. Trimming shortened V by 1 base and J by 5 bases, and 23 bases separated the two germline ends. This CDR3 is CASSPQNTHSQKGTEAFF. The CDR3 DNA is TGTGCCAGCTCACCACAAAACACCCACTCCCAAAAAGGTACTGAAGCTTTCTTT. The variable domain in full, completed from reference TRBV18 and TRBJ1-1, reads NAGVMQNPRHLVRRRGQEARLRCSPMKGHSHVYWYRQLPEEGLKFMVYLQKENIIDESGMPKERFSAEFPKEGPSILRIQQVVRGDSAAYFCASSPQNTHSQKGTEAFFGQGTRLTVV.

This clonotype was counted ten times or more. The rearrangement uses TRBV12-3 or TRBV12-4 and TRBJ2-3; D is ambiguous. The CDR3 is 12 amino acids. V dropped 6 bases and J dropped 2 bases, with 6 bases sitting between them. This CDR3 reads CASRLFTDTQYF. CDR3 nucleotide sequence: TGTGCCAGCAGGTTATTCACAGATACGCAGTATTTT.

This clonotype was detected many times. The chain is built from TRBV7-9 and TRBJ1-4, with D unresolved. This CDR3 has 14 residues. Trimming cost V 0 bases and J 8 bases, with 10 bases left between them. Germline loops: CDR1 SEHNR, CDR2 FQNEAQ (reference sequence). CDR3 in amino acids: CASSLAGDGEKLFF. The DNA of the CDR3 is TGTGCCAGCAGCTTAGCAGGAGATGGGGAAAAACTGTTTTTT.

Ten or more counts support this clonotype. The rearrangement uses TRBV6-2 or TRBV6-3 and TRBJ2-3, with TRBD1 identical over 7 bases. The CDR3 has 15 amino acids. The germline V gene has CDR1 MNHEY and CDR2 SVGEGT. After removal of 6 bases from V and 1 base from J, the junction contained 7 bases not matched to a gene. CDR3 coding DNA: TGTGCCAGCAGACCTGACAGGGAGCGCACAGATACGCAGTATTTT. Its protein product is CASRPDRERTDTQYF.

The gene calls are TRBV7-8 and TRBJ1-1; D is undetermined. CDR3 length equals 11 residues. Germline V gene data show CDR1 as SGHVS and CDR2 as FQNEAQ. V lost 5 bases to trimming and J lost 5 bases, with 6 bases between them. The CDR3: CASSQATEAFF. The CDR3 DNA reads as TGTGCCAGCAGCCAAGCAACTGAAGCTTTCTTT.

This clonotype showed up just a few times. The chain couples TRBV28 to TRBJ1-2; 7 bases agree with TRBD1. Germline V gene sequence: CDR1 MDHEN, CDR2 SYDVKM. V dropped 5 bases and J dropped 8; count of bases not matched to a gene: 14. The CDR3 is 15 amino acids. The DNA of the CDR3 is TGTGCCAGCAGTCTCCCAGGGACAGCGTTTAGGGGCTACACCTTC. Its protein is CASSLPGTAFRGYTF.

The rearrangement joins TRBV28 to TRBJ2-6; D is perhaps TRBD1 (5 bases). The CDR3 loop spans 19 amino acids. V was clipped by 4 bases and J by 0 bases, with 19 bases between them. Per the germline V gene, CDR1 is MDHEN and CDR2 is SYDVKM. CDR3 nucleotides: TGTGCCAGCAGTTCAAATCGACAGCGAATCAGCTCTGGGGCCAACGTCCTGACTTTC. This codes for CASSSNRQRISSGANVLTF.

This clonotype was counted only a few times. The chain uses TRBV29-1 and TRBJ1-5; D remains ambiguous. The V gene's germline CDR1 is SQVTM and CDR2 ANQGSEA. This CDR3 contains 13 residues. V shed 8 bases and J shed 3 bases, with 14 bases lying between them. The CDR3 reads CSFLGRDNQPQHF. In DNA form, the CDR3 reads TGCAGCTTCTTAGGACGAGACAATCAGCCCCAGCATTTT.